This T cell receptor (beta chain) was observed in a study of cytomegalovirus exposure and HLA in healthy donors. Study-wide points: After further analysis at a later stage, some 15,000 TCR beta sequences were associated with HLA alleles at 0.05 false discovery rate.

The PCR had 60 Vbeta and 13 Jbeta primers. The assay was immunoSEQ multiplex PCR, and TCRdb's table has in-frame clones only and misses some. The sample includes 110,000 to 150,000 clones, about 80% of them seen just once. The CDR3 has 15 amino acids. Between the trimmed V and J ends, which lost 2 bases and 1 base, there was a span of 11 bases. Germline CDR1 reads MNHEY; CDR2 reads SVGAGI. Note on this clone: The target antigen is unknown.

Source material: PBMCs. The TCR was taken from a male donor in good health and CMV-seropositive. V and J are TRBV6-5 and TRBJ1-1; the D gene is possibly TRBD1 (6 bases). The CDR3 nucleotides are TGTGCCAGCAGTTACAACAGGGCCTCGAACACTGAAGCTTTCTTT. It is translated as CASSYNRASNTEAFF.